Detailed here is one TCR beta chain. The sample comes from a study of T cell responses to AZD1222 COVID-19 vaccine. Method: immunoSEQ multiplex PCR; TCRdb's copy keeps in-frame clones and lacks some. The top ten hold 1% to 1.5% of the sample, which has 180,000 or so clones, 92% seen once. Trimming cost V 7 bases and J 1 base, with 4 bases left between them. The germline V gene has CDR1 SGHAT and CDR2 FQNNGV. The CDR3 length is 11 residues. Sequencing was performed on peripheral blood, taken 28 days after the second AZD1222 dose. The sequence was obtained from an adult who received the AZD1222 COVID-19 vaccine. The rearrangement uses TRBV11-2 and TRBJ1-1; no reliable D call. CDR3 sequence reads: CASIKNTEAFF. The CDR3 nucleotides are TGTGCCAGCATTAAGAACACTGAAGCTTTCTTT.